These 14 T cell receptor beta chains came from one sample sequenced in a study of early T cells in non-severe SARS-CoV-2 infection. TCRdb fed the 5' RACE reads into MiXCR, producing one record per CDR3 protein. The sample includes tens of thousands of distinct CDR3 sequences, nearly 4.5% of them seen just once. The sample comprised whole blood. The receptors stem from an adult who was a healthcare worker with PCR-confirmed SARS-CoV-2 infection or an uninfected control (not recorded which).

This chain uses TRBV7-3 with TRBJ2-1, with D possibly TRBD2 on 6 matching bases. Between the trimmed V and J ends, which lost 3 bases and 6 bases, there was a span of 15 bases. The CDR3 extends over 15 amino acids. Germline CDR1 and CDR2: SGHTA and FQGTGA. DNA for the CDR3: TGTGCCAGCAGCTTCGGGACTTCCCGTTCCAATGAGCAGTTCTTC. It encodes CASSFGTSRSNEQFF. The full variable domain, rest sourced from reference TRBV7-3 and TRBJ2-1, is GAGVSQTPSNKVTEKGKYVELRCDPISGHTALYWYRQSLGQGPEFLIYFQGTGAADDSGLPNDRFFAVRPEGSVSTLKIQRTERGDSAVYLCASSFGTSRSNEQFFGPGTRLTVL.

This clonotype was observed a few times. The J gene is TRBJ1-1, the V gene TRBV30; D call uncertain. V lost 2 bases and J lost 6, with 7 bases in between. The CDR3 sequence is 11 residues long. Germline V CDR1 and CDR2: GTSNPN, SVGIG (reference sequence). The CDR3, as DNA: TGTGCCTGGAGTACGAGCCCTGAAGCTTTCTTT. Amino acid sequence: CAWSTSPEAFF. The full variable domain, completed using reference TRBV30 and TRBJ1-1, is SQTIHQWPATLVQPVGSPLSLECTVEGTSNPNLYWYRQAAGRGLQLLFYSVGIGQISSEVPQNLSASRPQDRQFILSSKKLLLSDSGFYLCAWSTSPEAFFGQGTRLTVV.

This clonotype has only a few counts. CDR3 protein: CASSQPGTGATEAFF. The DNA of the CDR3 is TGTGCCAGCAGCCAACCCGGGACAGGGGCCACTGAAGCTTTCTTT. The V call is TRBV4-2, the J call TRBJ1-1, with 10 nucleotides matching TRBD1. The CDR3 sequence is 15 residues long. Trimming removed 2 bases from V and 4 bases from J; junction bases left unmatched: 4. The germline V gene has CDR1 LGHNA and CDR2 YNFKEQ.

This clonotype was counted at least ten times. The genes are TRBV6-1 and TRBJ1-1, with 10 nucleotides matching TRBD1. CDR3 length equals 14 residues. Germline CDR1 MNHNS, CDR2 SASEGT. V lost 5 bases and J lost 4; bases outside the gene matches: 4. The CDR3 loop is CASSRQGARTEAFF. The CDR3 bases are TGTGCCAGCAGTAGACAGGGGGCCCGCACTGAAGCTTTCTTT.

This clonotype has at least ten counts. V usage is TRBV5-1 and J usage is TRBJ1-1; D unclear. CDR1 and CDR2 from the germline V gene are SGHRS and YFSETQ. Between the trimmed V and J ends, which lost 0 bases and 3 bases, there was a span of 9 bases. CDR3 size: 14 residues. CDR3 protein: CASSLGGGHTEAFF. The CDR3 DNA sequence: TGCGCCAGCAGCTTGGGAGGAGGGCACACTGAAGCTTTCTTT.

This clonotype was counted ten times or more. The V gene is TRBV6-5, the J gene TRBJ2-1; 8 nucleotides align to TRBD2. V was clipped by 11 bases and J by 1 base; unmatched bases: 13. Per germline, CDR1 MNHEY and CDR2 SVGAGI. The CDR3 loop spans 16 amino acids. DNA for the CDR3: TGTGCCTGCCGGAGGAGCGCGGGGGGTTCCTACAATGAGCAGTTCTTC. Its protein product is CACRRSAGGSYNEQFF.

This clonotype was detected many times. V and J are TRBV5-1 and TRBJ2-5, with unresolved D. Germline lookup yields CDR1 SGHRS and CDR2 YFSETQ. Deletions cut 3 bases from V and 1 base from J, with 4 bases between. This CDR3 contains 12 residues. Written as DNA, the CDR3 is TGCGCCAGCAGCTCCCTCCAAGAGACCCAGTACTTC. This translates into CASSSLQETQYF. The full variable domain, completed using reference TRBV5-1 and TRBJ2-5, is KAGVTQTPRYLIKTRGQQVTLSCSPISGHRSVSWYQQTPGQGLQFLFEYFSETQRNKGNFPGRFSGRQFSNSRSEMNVSTLELGDSALYLCASSSLQETQYFGPGTRLLVL.

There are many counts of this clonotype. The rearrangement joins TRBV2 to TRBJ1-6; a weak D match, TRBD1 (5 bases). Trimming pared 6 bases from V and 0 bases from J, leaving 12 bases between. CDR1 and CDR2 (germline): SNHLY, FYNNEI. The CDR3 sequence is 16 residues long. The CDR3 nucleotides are TGTGCCAGCAGCGGGGGACCGAGCTCCTATAATTCACCCCTCCACTTT. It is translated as CASSGGPSSYNSPLHF.

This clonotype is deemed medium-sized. CDR3 sequence reads: CSASTSGGAGDTQYF. CDR3 bases: TGCAGTGCTAGTACTAGCGGGGGGGCGGGAGATACGCAGTATTTT. The chain employs TRBV20-1 and TRBJ2-3, with 13 nucleotides matching TRBD2. CDR1 and CDR2 (germline): DFQATT, SNEGSKA (reference sequence). V lost 3 bases to trimming and J lost 5 bases; unmatched junction nucleotides: 5. The CDR3 has 15 amino acids.

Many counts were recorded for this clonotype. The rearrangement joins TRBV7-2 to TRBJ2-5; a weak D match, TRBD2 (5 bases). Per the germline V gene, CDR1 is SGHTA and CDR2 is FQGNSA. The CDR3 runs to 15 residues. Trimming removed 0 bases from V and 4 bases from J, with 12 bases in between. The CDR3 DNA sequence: TGTGCCAGCAGCTTAGCGCAAGCGGTGGGAGAGACCCAGTACTTC. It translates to CASSLAQAVGETQYF.

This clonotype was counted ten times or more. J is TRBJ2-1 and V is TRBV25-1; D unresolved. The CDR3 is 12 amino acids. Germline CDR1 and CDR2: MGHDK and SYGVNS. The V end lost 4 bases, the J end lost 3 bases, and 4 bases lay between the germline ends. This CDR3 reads CASSGFYNEQFF. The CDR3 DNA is TGTGCCAGCAGTGGTTTCTACAATGAGCAGTTCTTC.

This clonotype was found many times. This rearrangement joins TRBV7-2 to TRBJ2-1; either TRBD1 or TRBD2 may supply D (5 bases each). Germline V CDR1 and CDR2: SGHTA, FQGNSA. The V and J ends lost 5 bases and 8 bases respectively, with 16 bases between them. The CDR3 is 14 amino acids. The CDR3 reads CASSDRGAGYEQFF. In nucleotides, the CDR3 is TGTGCCAGCAGCGATAGAGGGGCCGGCTATGAGCAGTTCTTC.

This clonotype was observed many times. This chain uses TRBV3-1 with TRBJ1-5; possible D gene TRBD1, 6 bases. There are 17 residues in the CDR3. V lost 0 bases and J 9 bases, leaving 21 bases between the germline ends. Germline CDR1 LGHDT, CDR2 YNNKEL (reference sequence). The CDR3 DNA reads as TGTGCCAGCAGCCAAGACCCAGGGGACCCCTTAGGTCGGCCCCAGCATTTT. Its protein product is CASSQDPGDPLGRPQHF.

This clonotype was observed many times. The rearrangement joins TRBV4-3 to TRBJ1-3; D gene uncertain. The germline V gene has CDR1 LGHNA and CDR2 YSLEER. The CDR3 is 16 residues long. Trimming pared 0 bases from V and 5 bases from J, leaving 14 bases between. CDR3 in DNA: TGCGCCAGCAGCCAAGATCCGGAGGGTCAGAGAAACACCATATATTTT. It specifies CASSQDPEGQRNTIYF.